These T cell receptor beta chains were read from a single sample in a study of control samples from healthy donors and cancer patients. Data came from immunoSEQ multiplex PCR; TCRdb stores just in-frame clones and leaves some out. Counted here are more than 95,000 clones, more than 85% occurring once; the ten biggest clones make up approximately 20%. The sample comprised PBMCs. The source of these receptors is a man aged 55 to 70 with lung cancer. Each CDR3 is given with its conserved first and last residue. A D gene is named only where the DNA matches it firmly. Part of the rows lack a size; the others show once, few, many or a class for expanded clones.

TRBJ2-3 | . | TRBV5-1 | . | CASSPAISSSDTQYF | TGCGCCAGCAGCCCGGCGATCTCCTCTTCAGATACGCAGTATTTT
TRBJ1-1 | TRBD1 | TRBV5-5 | . | CASSFWGQGATEAFF | TGTGCCAGCAGCTTCTGGGGACAGGGGGCAACTGAAGCTTTCTTT
TRBJ1-1 | . | TRBV29-1 | once | CSVVTTQDTEAFF | TGCAGCGTTGTTACAACGCAGGACACTGAAGCTTTCTTT
TRBJ2-2 | . | TRBV4-1 | . | CASSQYSGQGGELFF | TGCGCCAGCAGTCAATATAGCGGCCAGGGGGGGGAGCTGTTTTTT
TRBJ1-5 | . | TRBV27 | . | CASSWVGNQPQHF | TGTGCCAGCAGTTGGGTGGGCAATCAGCCCCAGCATTTT
TRBJ1-5 | TRBD1 | TRBV4-1 | . | CASSQEQGAKGQPQHF | TGCGCCAGCAGCCAAGAACAGGGGGCTAAGGGTCAGCCCCAGCATTTT
TRBJ1-1 | TRBD1 | TRBV6-5 | . | CATEQRQGMNTEAFF | TGTGCTACCGAACAGAGACAGGGAATGAACACTGAAGCTTTCTTT
TRBJ2-2 | . | TRBV19 | . | CASTTGIGNTGELFF | TGTGCCAGTACCACCGGGATCGGGAACACCGGGGAGCTGTTTTTT
TRBJ2-2 | TRBD2 | TRBV7-8 | . | CASSPRSSGDENTGELFF | TGTGCCAGCAGCCCCAGGAGTAGCGGGGACGAGAATACCGGGGAGCTGTTTTTT
TRBJ1-6 | . | TRBV5-6 | . | CASSLGGKAPLHF | TGTGCCAGCAGCTTGGGTGGGAAGGCACCCCTCCACTTT
TRBJ2-1 | . | TRBV20-1 | . | CSASRQPTYNEQFF | TGCAGTGCTAGTAGGCAACCAACCTACAATGAGCAGTTCTTC
TRBJ1-1 | . | TRBV5-1 | . | CASSLGEGETEAFF | TGCGCCAGCAGCCTGGGGGAGGGCGAGACTGAAGCTTTCTTT
TRBJ1-1 | . | TRBV7-9 | . | CASSLAGRPEAFF | TGTGCCAGCAGCTTAGCTGGGAGGCCTGAAGCTTTCTTT
TRBJ1-1 | . | TRBV14 | . | CASSRADFRVVTEAFF | TGTGCCAGCAGCCGCGCGGATTTTAGGGTCGTCACTGAAGCTTTCTTT
TRBJ2-1 | . | TRBV10-1 | . | CASSEPRNKSSYNEQFF | TGCGCCAGCAGTGAGCCCCGTAATAAGAGCTCCTACAATGAGCAGTTCTTC
TRBJ2-2 | TRBD2 | TRBV10-3 | . | CAITGGPNTGELFF | TGTGCCATCACGGGGGGACCCAACACCGGGGAGCTGTTTTTT
TRBJ2-7 | TRBD2 | TRBV5-4 | . | CASSLAGGRAYEQYF | TGTGCCAGCAGCCTAGCGGGGGGCCGGGCCTACGAGCAGTACTTC
TRBJ1-3 | . | TRBV9 | . | CASSVAPLGGSSGNTIYF | TGTGCCAGCAGCGTAGCGCCACTCGGAGGGAGCTCTGGAAACACCATATATTTT
TRBJ2-7 | . | TRBV4-2 | . | CASSPWGQSEQYF | TGTGCCAGCAGCCCCTGGGGGCAGTCCGAGCAGTACTTC
TRBJ1-2 | . | TRBV7-9 | once | CASSPGLERGYTF | TGTGCCAGCAGCCCGGGCCTGGAACGGGGCTACACCTTC
TRBJ2-2 | . | TRBV3-1/TRBV3-2 | . | CASSTLRVGELFF | TGTGCCAGCAGCACCCTCAGGGTCGGGGAGCTGTTTTTT
TRBJ2-2 | . | TRBV9 | . | CASSVNSGELFF | TGTGCCAGCAGCGTAAATTCCGGGGAGCTGTTTTTT
TRBJ1-1 | . | TRBV11-3 | . | CASSLVPGANTEAFF | TGTGCCAGCAGCTTAGTTCCGGGGGCGAACACTGAAGCTTTCTTT
TRBJ2-3 | . | TRBV10-3 | . | CAISESERITDTQYF | TGTGCCATCAGTGAGTCTGAGCGGATCACAGATACGCAGTATTTT
TRBJ1-1 | . | TRBV14 | . | CASSQGRPDTEAFF | TGTGCCAGCAGCCAAGGTAGACCAGACACTGAAGCTTTCTTT
TRBJ2-3 | TRBD1 | TRBV11-3 | . | CASSPIRTGADTQYF | TGTGCCAGCAGTCCCATCCGAACAGGGGCAGATACGCAGTATTTT